The present TCR beta chain was sequenced within a study of blood T cell repertoires in COVID-19. A few counts support this clone. Germline V gene lookup returns CDR1 LNHDA and CDR2 SQIVND (reference sequence). J gave up 3 bases and V 9 bases, and 8 bases lay outside the gene matches. The CDR3 is 14 residues long. The repertoire was sequenced with immunoSEQ multiplex PCR; TCRdb's copy has only in-frame clones and lacks some. The profile shows about 90,000 clones, about 77% of them singletons. The chain has TRBV19 and TRBJ1-3, with 7 bases aligning to TRBD1. This TCR was sampled from a woman aged 80 or over with acute or convalescent COVID-19. The sequenced material came from peripheral blood. For the CDR3, the DNA is TGTGCCAGCAAAACCTCAGGGGGTGGAAACACCATATATTTT. It translates to CASKTSGGGNTIYF.